A single sample is the source of the 2 T cell receptor beta chains below, sequenced in a study of Graves' ophthalmopathy and Graves' hyperthyroidism. Amplifying from RNA transcripts, the study obtained TCR beta CDR3 regions. Investigators did first-round RT-PCR with HTBI primers, then second-round multiplex PCR. MiXCR, run by TCRdb on the multiplex PCR reads, gives a single entry per CDR3 protein. In the table there are 450,000 to 600,000 distinct CDR3 sequences, roughly 40% of which are singletons. The sample was peripheral blood or thyroid tissue (not recorded which). The receptors shown here come from an adult man with Graves' hyperthyroidism.

The J gene is TRBJ2-7, the V gene TRBV29-1, with 13 bases lining up with TRBD2. This CDR3 comprises 13 residues. Losses at the gene ends were 8 bases for V and 7 bases for J; bases not matched to a gene: 8. The germline V gene has CDR1 SQVTM and CDR2 ANQGSEA. The CDR3 DNA sequence: TGCAGCCCGGGACTAGCGGGACGTGGGGAGCAGTACTTC. Amino acid sequence: CSPGLAGRGEQYF.

The count of this clonotype is one. This chain connects TRBV7-9 to TRBJ1-6; D possibly corresponds to TRBD1 (6 bases). The CDR3 runs 14 residues. Per the germline V gene, CDR1 is SEHNR and CDR2 is FQNEAQ (reference sequence). V shed 4 bases and J shed 10 bases, with 14 bases lying between them. CDR3 protein: CASSSGGGGSPLHF. The CDR3 coding sequence is TGTGCCAGCAGCTCGGGGGGCGGAGGATCACCCCTCCACTTT.